This entry concerns a single T cell receptor (beta chain). Its antigen is unknown. Each sample yielded at least 5.5 micrograms of PBMC total RNA. The V gene lost 3 bases and the J gene lost 7 bases, with 13 bases spanning the gap. Germline CDR1 reads SGHTA; CDR2 reads FQGNSA. The CDR3 length is 14 residues. This sample stems from a study of blood T cells in healthy people across ages. Across the whole study: Researchers report that template switching captured about one barcoded beta molecule per two T cells.

Primers used in a second PCR of about 7 to 12 cycles were a sample-barcoded 5' primer and a J-beta primer mix. In TCRdb, the 5' RACE reads were re-called with MiXCR into one record per CDR3 protein. Among some 1.5 million distinct CDR3 sequences, about 45% were seen once, and the ten largest hold 4%. Study-level findings and limits: Those diversity estimates obtained from one million T cells were thought to be underestimates.

Sequencing used blood. The V and J genes are TRBV7-2 and TRBJ1-5; TRBD1 is a possible D gene (6 bases). This TCR was sampled from a woman aged 18-29 years in good health. Here the CDR3 reads CASSFTGPEQPQHF. CDR3 in DNA: TGTGCCAGCAGCTTCACAGGGCCAGAACAGCCCCAGCATTTT.